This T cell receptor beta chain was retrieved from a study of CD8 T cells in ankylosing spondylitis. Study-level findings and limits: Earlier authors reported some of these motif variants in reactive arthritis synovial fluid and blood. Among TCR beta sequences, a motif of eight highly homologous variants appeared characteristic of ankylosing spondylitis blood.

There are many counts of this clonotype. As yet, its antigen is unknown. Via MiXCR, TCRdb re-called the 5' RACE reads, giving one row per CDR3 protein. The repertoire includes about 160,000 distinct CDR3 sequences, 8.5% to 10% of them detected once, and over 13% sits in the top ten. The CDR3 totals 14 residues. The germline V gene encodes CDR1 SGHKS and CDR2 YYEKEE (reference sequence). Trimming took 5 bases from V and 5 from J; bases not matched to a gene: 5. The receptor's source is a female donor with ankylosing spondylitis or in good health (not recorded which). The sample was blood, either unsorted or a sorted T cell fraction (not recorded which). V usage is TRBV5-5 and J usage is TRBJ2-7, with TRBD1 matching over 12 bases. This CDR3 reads CASSWDRGQDEQYF. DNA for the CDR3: TGTGCCAGCAGTTGGGACAGGGGGCAGGACGAGCAGTACTTC.